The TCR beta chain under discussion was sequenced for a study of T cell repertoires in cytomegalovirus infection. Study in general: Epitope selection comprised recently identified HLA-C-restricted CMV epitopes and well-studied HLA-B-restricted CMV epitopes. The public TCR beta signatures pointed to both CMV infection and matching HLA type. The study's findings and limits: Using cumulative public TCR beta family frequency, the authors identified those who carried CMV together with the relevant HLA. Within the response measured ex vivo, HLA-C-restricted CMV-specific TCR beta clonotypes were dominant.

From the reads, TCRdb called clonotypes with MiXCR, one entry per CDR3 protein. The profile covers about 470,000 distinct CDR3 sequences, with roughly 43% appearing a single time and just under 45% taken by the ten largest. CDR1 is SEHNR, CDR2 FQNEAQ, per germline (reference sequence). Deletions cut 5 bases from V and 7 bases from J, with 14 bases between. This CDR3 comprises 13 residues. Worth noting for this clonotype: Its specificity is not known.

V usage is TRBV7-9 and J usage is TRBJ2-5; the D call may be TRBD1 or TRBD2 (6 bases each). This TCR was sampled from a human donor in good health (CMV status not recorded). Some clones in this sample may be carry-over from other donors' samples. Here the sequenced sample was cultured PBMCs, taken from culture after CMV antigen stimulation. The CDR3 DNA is TGTGCCAGCAGCGCCCGGGGGCGACTGACCCAGTACTTC. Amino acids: CASSARGRLTQYF.